This TCR beta chain comes out of a study of OX40 agonist ivuxolimab in advanced cancers. V lost 3 bases and J 4 bases, leaving 18 bases between the germline ends. The V gene's germline CDR1 is GTSNPN and CDR2 SVGIG (reference sequence). This CDR3 spans 15 amino acids. Regarding the study as a whole: The investigators did not determine what antigen specificity the expanded peripheral T cells had. Clones of CD4+ and CD8+ blood T cells grew by week 6 at doses of 0.1 to 3.0 mg/kg.

A few counts support this clone. Its antigen is as yet unknown. Profiled with immunoSEQ multiplex PCR; TCRdb holds only in-frame clones, not every one. The sample holds some 82,000 clones, 90% to 95% seen once. Sampling times: baseline, cycle 4 day 1, cycle 7 day 1. V gene TRBV30 combines with J gene TRBJ1-2; D is perhaps TRBD1 (5 bases). This receptor was obtained from an adult with an advanced solid tumor such as melanoma, head and neck, liver or kidney cancer. The specimen was CD4+ or CD8+ T cells sorted from blood, collected in a trial of the OX40 agonist ivuxolimab. The CDR3 sequence is CAWRGNGALVYGYTF. The CDR3 nucleotides are TGTGCCTGGAGGGGTAACGGGGCTCTCGTCTATGGCTACACCTTC.